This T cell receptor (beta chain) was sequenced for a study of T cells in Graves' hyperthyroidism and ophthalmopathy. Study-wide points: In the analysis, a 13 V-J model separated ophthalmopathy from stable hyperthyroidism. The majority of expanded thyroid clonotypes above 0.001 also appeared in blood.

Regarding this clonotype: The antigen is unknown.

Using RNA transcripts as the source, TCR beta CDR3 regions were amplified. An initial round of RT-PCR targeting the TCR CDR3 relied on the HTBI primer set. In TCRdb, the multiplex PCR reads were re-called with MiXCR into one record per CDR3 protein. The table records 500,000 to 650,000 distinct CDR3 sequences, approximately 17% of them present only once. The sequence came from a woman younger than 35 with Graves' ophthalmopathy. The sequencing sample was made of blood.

CDR3 loop: CAPPGAGEDGYTF. The DNA of the CDR3 is TGTGCCCCACCAGGGGCAGGGGAGGATGGCTACACCTTC. V usage is TRBV30 and J usage is TRBJ1-2; the D gene is possibly TRBD1 (6 bases). CDR1 is GTSNPN, CDR2 SVGIG, per germline (reference sequence). This CDR3 has 13 amino acids. V lost 8 bases and J 6 bases, leaving 19 bases between the germline ends. Full variable domain (remainder filled in from reference TRBV30 and TRBJ1-2): SQTIHQWPATLVQPVGSPLSLECTVEGTSNPNLYWYRQAAGRGLQLLFYSVGIGQISSEVPQNLSASRPQDRQFILSSKKLLLSDSGFYLCAPPGAGEDGYTFGSGTRLTVV.